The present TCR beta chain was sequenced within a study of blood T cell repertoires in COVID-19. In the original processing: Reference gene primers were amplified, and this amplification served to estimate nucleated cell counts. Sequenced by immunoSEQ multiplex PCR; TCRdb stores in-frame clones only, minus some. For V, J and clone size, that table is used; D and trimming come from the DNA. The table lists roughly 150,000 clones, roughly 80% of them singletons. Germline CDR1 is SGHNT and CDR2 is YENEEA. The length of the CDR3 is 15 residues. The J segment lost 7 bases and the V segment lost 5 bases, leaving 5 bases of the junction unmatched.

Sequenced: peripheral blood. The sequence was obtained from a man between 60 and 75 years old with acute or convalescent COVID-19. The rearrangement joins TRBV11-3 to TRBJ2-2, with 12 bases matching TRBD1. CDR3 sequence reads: CASSPGTGGNGELFF. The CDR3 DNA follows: TGTGCCAGCAGCCCCGGGACAGGGGGCAACGGGGAGCTGTTTTTT. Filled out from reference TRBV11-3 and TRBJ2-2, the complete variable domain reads EAGVVQSPRYKIIEKKQPVAFWCNPISGHNTLYWYLQNLGQGPELLIRYENEEAVDDSQLPKDRFSAERLKGVDSTLKIQPAELGDSAVYLCASSPGTGGNGELFFGEGSRLTVL.